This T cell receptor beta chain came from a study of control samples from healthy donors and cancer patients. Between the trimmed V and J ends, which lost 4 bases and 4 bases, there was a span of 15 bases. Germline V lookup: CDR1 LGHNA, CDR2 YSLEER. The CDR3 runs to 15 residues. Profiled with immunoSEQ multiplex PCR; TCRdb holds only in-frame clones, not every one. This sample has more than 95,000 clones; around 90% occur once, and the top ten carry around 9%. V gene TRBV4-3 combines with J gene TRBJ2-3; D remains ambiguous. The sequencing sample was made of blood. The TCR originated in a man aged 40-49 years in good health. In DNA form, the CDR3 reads TGCGCCAGCAGCCCAGGACGCCTCATCCCAGATACGCAGTATTTT. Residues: CASSPGRLIPDTQYF.